One and the same sample provided the 24 T cell receptor gamma chains below, sequenced in a study of gammadelta T cells in human blood. TCRdb repeated clone calling on the RT-PCR reads with CATT. The sample contains around 200 gamma-chain clones, under 3.5% of which appear only once. The sequenced sample consisted of Vgamma9Vdelta2 gamma-delta T cells from cord blood. These receptors all stem from a newborn.

There are a few counts of this clone. The V and J genes are TRGV9 and TRGJP. V was clipped by 1 base and J by 6 bases; unmatched bases: 3. Per the germline V gene, CDR1 is GITISATS and CDR2 is ISYDGTV (reference sequence). The CDR3 is 16 residues long. The DNA of the CDR3 is TGTGCCTTGTGGGAGGTCTTAGAGTTGGGCAAAAAAATCAAGGTATTT. It yields the protein CALWEVLELGKKIKVF.

This clone has just a few counts. The TCRdb protein, from a much larger clone, departs from this DNA's translation at residue 6, likely by read error; the protein shown derives from the DNA. The chain has TRGV10 and TRGJ1 or TRGJ2. TRGV10 is labeled an ORF, and its function is uncertain. The CDR3 covers 13 residues. V was clipped by 8 bases and J by 0 bases; unmatched bases: 5. The CDR3, as DNA: TGTGCTGCGTGGGACACGAATTATTATAAGAAACTCTTT. Residues: CAAWDTNYYKKLF.

Concerning this clone: A much larger clone lies a single base off, so this may be a read error. Within the sample, other DNA sequences also encode this same CDR3. This sequence joins TRGV9 and TRGJP. CDR1 is GITISATS and CDR2 is ISYDGTV in the germline V gene (reference sequence). This CDR3 comprises 14 residues. The DNA for the CDR3 is TGTGCTTTGTGGGAAGAGTTGGGCAAAAAAATCAAGGTATTT. This encodes CALWEELGKKIKVF.

This clone rates as large. The chain has TRGV9 and TRGJP. The germline gives CDR1 GITISATS, CDR2 ISYDGTV (reference sequence). Trimming cost V 3 bases and J 2 bases; bases outside gene matches: 4. The CDR3 has 17 residues. The CDR3 DNA sequence: TGTGCCTTGTGGGAGAAACGGCAAGAGTTGGGCAAAAAAATCAAGGTATTT. It is translated as CALWEKRQELGKKIKVF.

Notes on this clone: One base away lies a much larger clone, so this may be a sequencing read error. V and J are TRGV9 and TRGJP. This CDR3 comprises 17 residues. Per the germline V gene, CDR1 is GITISATS and CDR2 is ISYDGTV (reference sequence). The CDR3 region has the DNA TGTGCCTTGTGGGAGAAACGGCAAGAGTTTGGCAAAAAAATCAAGGTATTT. Translation gives CALWEKRQEFGKKIKVF.

The chain carries TRGV10 and TRGJ1 or TRGJ2. TRGV10 is identified as an open reading frame with a role that is uncertain. Losses at the gene ends were 8 bases for V and 3 bases for J; bases not matched to a gene: 5. The CDR3 spans 12 residues. CDR3 sequence: CAAWGRYYKKLF. The CDR3 DNA follows: TGTGCTGCGTGGGGCCGTTATTATAAGAAACTCTTT.

Of note for this clone: TCRdb's protein for this DNA is that of a much larger clone and differs from the translation at residue 6, likely a read error; the protein shown is the DNA translation. V is TRGV10 and J is TRGJ1 or TRGJ2. TRGV10 is noted as an ORF with a role that remains uncertain. The V gene end was trimmed by 8 bases and the J gene end by 9 bases; junction bases not matched to a gene: 5. The CDR3 has 10 amino acids. The CDR3 region has the DNA TGTGCTGCGTGGGATTGTAAGAAACTCTTT. It encodes CAAWDCKKLF.

Of note for this clone: A read error likely explains this, since a far larger clone differs by one base. Additional DNA sequences in this sample encode the identical CDR3. V gene TRGV9 combines with J gene TRGJP. J lost 4 bases, V lost 1 base, and 1 base had no gene match. The CDR3 contains 16 residues. Germline V gives CDR1 GITISATS, CDR2 ISYDGTV (reference sequence). The DNA for the CDR3 is TGTGCCTTGTGGGAGGTACAAGAGTTGGGCAAAAAAATCAAGGTATTT. This codes for CALWEVQELGKKIKVF.

Only a few counts were recorded for this clone. This sequence may be a read error, since a much larger clone differs from it by one base. This chain links TRGV9 with TRGJP. CDR1 is GITISATS, CDR2 ISYDGTV, per germline (reference sequence). This CDR3 is built from 17 residues. CDR3 bases: TGTACCTTGTGGGAGGTGAGGCAAGAGTTGGGCAAAAAAATCAAGGTATTT. Encoded protein: CTLWEVRQELGKKIKVF.

This clone occurred a few times. The rearrangement uses TRGV9 and TRGJP. This CDR3 is built from 17 residues. Per germline, CDR1 GITISATS and CDR2 ISYDGTV (reference sequence). J gave up 6 bases and V 1 base, and 6 bases lay outside the gene matches. The CDR3 reads CALWEVSGELGKKIKVF. CDR3 DNA: TGTGCCTTGTGGGAGGTTTCGGGAGAGTTGGGCAAAAAAATCAAGGTATTT.

This clone has a handful of counts. TCRdb has a much larger clone's protein, which differs at residue 12 from the translation of this DNA, likely because of a read error; what is shown is the protein translated from the DNA. The chain carries TRGV10 and TRGJP1. Being an ORF, TRGV10 has a function that is uncertain. The CDR3 is 15 residues long. The CDR3 bases are TGTGCTGCGTGGGATTTCCATACCACTGGTTGGATCAAGATATTT. This sequence encodes CAAWDFHTTGWIKIF.

This clone was recorded a few times. TCRdb has a much larger clone's protein, which differs at residue 10 from the translation of this DNA, likely because of a read error; what is shown is the protein translated from the DNA. The chain has TRGV9 and TRGJP. CDR3 length equals 16 residues. Germline values: CDR1 GITISATS, CDR2 ISYDGTV (reference sequence). The CDR3 nucleotides are TGTGCCTTGTGGGAGGTGCAAGAGTTGGACAAAAAAATCAAGGTATTT. Translated, it gives CALWEVQELDKKIKVF.

On this clone: Given a far larger clone just one base away, this is likely a sequencing read error. The gene calls are TRGV9 and TRGJP. The CDR3 runs 19 residues. J lost 4 bases, V lost 0 bases, and 9 bases had no gene match. Germline V gene data show CDR1 as GITISATS and CDR2 as ISYDGTV (reference sequence). Written as DNA, the CDR3 is TGTGCCTTGTGGGAGGTGCATGTGGGTCAAGAGTTGGGCAAAAAAATCAAGGTATTT. This codes for CALWEVHVGQELGKKIKVF.

By frequency in the sample, this clone is large. The chain is built from TRGV10 and TRGJP1. TRGV10 is given ORF status, its function remaining uncertain. The CDR3 totals 13 residues. V shed 8 bases and J 3 bases; nucleotides not matched to a gene: 4. This chain's CDR3 is CAAWDPTGWFKIF. Here the CDR3 DNA reads TGTGCTGCGTGGGATCCCACTGGTTGGTTCAAGATATTT.

As to this clone: A far larger clone is one base from this, pointing to a likely read error. The limits of the CDR3 on the DNA are not certain, so only TCRdb's listed CDR3 is given. The J segment was not called; the V segment is TRGV5. CDR1 and CDR2 from the germline V gene are VINAFY and YDVSNSKD. The length of the CDR3 is 31 amino acids, counting both ends. The CDR3 here is CATWDRLIIRNSLAVEQHLLSQVSIGRIQHF.

By sample share, this clone is large. Different DNA sequences within this sample yield the same CDR3. The rearrangement links TRGV9 to TRGJP. V lost 1 base to trimming and J lost 7 bases; unmatched junction nucleotides: 4. This CDR3 spans 16 amino acids. Germline V lookup: CDR1 GITISATS, CDR2 ISYDGTV (reference sequence). Here the CDR3 reads CALWEVRELGKKIKVF. As DNA, the CDR3 is TGTGCCTTGTGGGAGGTCCGTGAGTTGGGCAAAAAAATCAAGGTATTT.

In its sample, this clone ranks as large (0.1 to 1%). The chain joins TRGV10 to TRGJP1. TRGV10 is an ORF, with its function uncertain. The CDR3 is made up of 16 amino acids. The V and J ends lost 8 bases and 4 bases, in that order; junction bases with no gene match: 14. DNA for the CDR3: TGTGCTGCGTGGGATATTTATCTATTCACTGGTTGGTTCAAGATATTT. It codes for CAAWDIYLFTGWFKIF.

This clone is classed as large. This chain links TRGV9 with TRGJP. V was pared by 4 bases and J by 5 bases, with 2 bases of the junction left unmatched. Germline loops: CDR1 GITISATS, CDR2 ISYDGTV (reference sequence). The CDR3 extends over 15 amino acids. The CDR3 reads CALWEKELGKKIKVF. The DNA of the CDR3 is TGTGCCTTGTGGGAAAAAGAGTTGGGCAAAAAAATCAAGGTATTT.

Judged by abundance, this clone is large. This may come from a read error, since a much larger clone is one base off. The chain employs TRGV10 and TRGJP1. TRGV10 is annotated as an ORF whose role is uncertain. The CDR3 is 12 residues long. Trimming at V came to 9 bases and at J to 1 base, leaving 0 bases not matched to a gene. The CDR3 coding sequence is TGTGCTGCGTGTACCACTGGTTGGTTCAAGATATTT. Translated: CAACTTGWFKIF.

With regard to this clone: A read error is the likely source, as a far larger clone sits one nucleotide away. The same CDR3 is also encoded by other DNA sequences in this sample. The chain employs TRGV10 and TRGJ1 or TRGJ2. TRGV10 counts as an open reading frame of uncertain function. This CDR3 comprises 9 residues. CDR3 DNA: TGCGCTGCGTGGGATAAGAAACTCTTT. Protein sequence: CAAWDKKLF.

There are a few counts of this clone. This may come from a read error, since a much larger clone is one base off. The chain has TRGV9 and TRGJP. In germline, CDR1 is GITISATS, CDR2 ISYDGTV (reference sequence). Losses at the gene ends were 0 bases for V and 9 bases for J; bases not matched to a gene: 8. This CDR3 has 17 amino acids. CDR3 region: CALWEVKGGLGKKIKVF. DNA of the CDR3: TGTGCCTTGTGGGAGGTGAAGGGGGGGTTGGGCAAAAAAATCAAGGTATTT.

This clone is labeled as hyperexpanded. The chain combines TRGV9 with TRGJP. The CDR3 extends over 16 amino acids. CDR1 is GITISATS and CDR2 is ISYDGTV in the germline V gene (reference sequence). The junction had 5 bases not matched to a gene; V was cut back by 2 bases and J by 7 bases. In nucleotides, the CDR3 is TGTGCCTTGTGGGAGGAAGGGGAGTTGGGCAAAAAAATCAAGGTATTT. Amino acid sequence: CALWEEGELGKKIKVF.

By share of the sample, this clone is hyperexpanded. The chain uses TRGV9 and TRGJ1 or TRGJ2. V lost 2 bases to trimming and J lost 0 bases; unmatched junction nucleotides: 1. In germline, CDR1 is GITISATS, CDR2 ISYDGTV (reference sequence). This CDR3 spans 13 amino acids. The CDR3 region has the DNA TGTGCCTTGTGGGAGGGGAATTATTATAAGAAACTCTTT. It is translated as CALWEGNYYKKLF.

Within the sample, this clone is large. The chain is built from TRGV9 and TRGJP. The V segment lost 0 bases and the J segment 3 bases; nucleotides outside the gene matches: 8. The CDR3 is 19 residues long. Germline CDR1 is GITISATS and CDR2 is ISYDGTV (reference sequence). CDR3 in amino acids: CALWEVQGPQELGKKIKVF. CDR3 DNA: TGTGCCTTGTGGGAGGTGCAAGGACCGCAAGAGTTGGGCAAAAAAATCAAGGTATTT.